This T cell receptor beta chain stems from a study of T cell responses to AZD1222 COVID-19 vaccine. Here immunoSEQ multiplex PCR was the method, and the copy in TCRdb shows in-frame clones only, minus some. Of 200,000 or so clones in the sample, 85% to 90% were seen once. Germline V gene sequence: CDR1 MDHEN, CDR2 SYDVKM. Trimming stripped 9 bases from V and 6 bases from J, with 5 bases between. The CDR3 consists of 9 residues. This specimen was peripheral blood, taken on day 0 of MenACWY control vaccination. This sequence originates from an adult in good health. The rearrangement uses TRBV28 and TRBJ1-2; D unclear. DNA for the CDR3: TGTGCCAGACCAAATGGCTACACCTTC. It yields the protein CARPNGYTF.